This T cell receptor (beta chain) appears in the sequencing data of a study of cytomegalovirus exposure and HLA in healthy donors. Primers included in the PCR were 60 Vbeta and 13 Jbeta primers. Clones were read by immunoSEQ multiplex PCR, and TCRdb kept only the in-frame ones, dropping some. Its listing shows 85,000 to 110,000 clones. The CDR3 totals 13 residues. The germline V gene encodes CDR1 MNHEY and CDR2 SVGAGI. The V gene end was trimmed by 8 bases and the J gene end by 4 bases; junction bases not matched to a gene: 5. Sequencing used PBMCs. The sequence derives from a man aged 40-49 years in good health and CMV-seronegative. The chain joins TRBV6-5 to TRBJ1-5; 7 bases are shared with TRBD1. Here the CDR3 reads CASGQAFNQPQHF. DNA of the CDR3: TGTGCCAGCGGACAGGCTTTTAATCAGCCCCAGCATTTT.